This record looks at one TCR beta chain sequence and its context. No cognate antigen has been identified for it. Per-base qualities were not stored, and no clone one base away is much larger. The trial excluded patients who had a history of autoimmune disease or were on systemic immunosuppression. Peripheral blood for TCR sequencing was collected from all dose cohorts at baseline, on cycle 4 day 1, and on cycle 7 day 1. Samples were obtained from an open-label, multicenter, first-in-human phase I dose-escalation trial of ivuxolimab. Adults with locally advanced or metastatic head and neck squamous cell, hepatocellular, melanoma or renal cell carcinoma were enrolled in the trial. Before TCR sequencing, CD4+ and CD8+ T cells were separately sorted from peripheral blood. For sequencing of the TCRbeta CDR3 region, genomic DNA was extracted from the sorted cells. The immunoSEQ Assay was used for sequencing of TCRbeta CDR3 regions. In TCRdb, the immuneACCESS table is reduced to in-frame sequences with V and J assigned. These tables do not hold every clone; where another copy was compared, an unresolved V gene accounts for under half, and the others remain unexplained. In all, the sample holds approximately 91,000 clones, and about nine tenths of those were seen once. The ten largest clonotypes hold approximately 0.29% of the sample.

The sample originates from a study of OX40 agonist ivuxolimab in advanced cancers. A note on the overall study: Ivuxolimab was a fully human IgG2 agonistic monoclonal antibody targeting the costimulatory receptor OX40 (CD134). Prior anti-PD-1, anti-PD-L1 or anti-CTLA-4 therapy was permitted, and approximately 42% of dose-escalation patients had received checkpoint inhibitors. Partial responses were achieved by three dose-escalation patients, of whom one had hepatocellular carcinoma and two had cutaneous melanoma. Of the roughly 54 dose-escalation patients, hepatocellular carcinoma was present in around 20, melanoma in roughly 15, renal cell carcinoma in 9 and head and neck cancer in 9. Intravenous ivuxolimab was administered to patients every 2 weeks at six dose levels: 0.01, 0.1, 0.3, 1.5, 3 and 10 mg/kg. In the dose-escalation cohort, around four fifths of patients were male, and the mean age was roughly 60 years, with a range of 23 to 79. The paper reports the monotherapy dose-escalation portion (N of about 47 patients) of the phase I ivuxolimab trial. The point of sequencing TCRbeta in the periphery was to test whether ivuxolimab changed TCR sequence diversity and drove clonal T-cell expansion. What the study reported, not specific to this receptor: Partial responders in the 0.1-3.0 mg/kg groups had among the lowest normalized peripheral clonal expansion, especially among CD8+ T cells. Low levels of normalized T-cell clonal expansion were also seen in some patients who did not respond. Clonal expansion of both CD4+ and CD8+ blood T cells was observed from baseline to week 6 at doses 0.1 to 3.0 mg/kg. After ivuxolimab, expanded clones were on average more numerous among CD8+ T cells than among CD4+ T cells. The antigen specificity of the peripheral T cells that underwent clonal expansion was not determined.

This material consisted of CD4+ or CD8+ T cells sorted from blood, taken in a trial of the OX40 agonist ivuxolimab. The clonotype comes from an adult with an advanced solid tumor such as melanoma, head and neck, liver or kidney cancer.

DNA sequence: TGTGCCAGCAGCTTGATTCAGGGGCCAATCACCGGGGAGCTGTTTTTT. Translated, it reads CASSLIQGPITGELFF. Recombination linked TRBV5-6 to TRBJ2-2; a weak D assignment points to TRBD1 (6 bases agree). CDR1 and CDR2 were assigned from the germline V gene as SGHDT and YYEEEE. Trimming at the junction amounts to 1 base on V and 4 bases on J, and the germline ends lie 14 bases apart. The CDR3 spans 16 residues, from the cysteine through the phenylalanine. Only the CDR3 region is kept as DNA, spanning 48 bases read in frame from base 1.